What follows are 10 T cell receptor beta chains derived from one specimen sequenced in a study of breast tumors, draining lymph nodes, adjacent tissues. Using its own MiXCR run on the multiplex PCR reads, TCRdb lists one record per CDR3 protein. The sample records roughly 20,000 distinct CDR3 sequences, approximately 33% being singletons. Sequencing was done on a sample of breast tumor tissue. The receptor source for this set is a female donor with breast cancer. Some clones in this sample may be carry-over from other donors' samples.

This clonotype was seen at least ten times. J is TRBJ2-7 and V is TRBV6-5; D is uncertain. The V end was cut by 0 bases, the J end by 0 bases, with 0 bases between. The CDR3 runs to 12 residues. CDR1 and CDR2 (germline): MNHEY, SVGAGI. The CDR3 nucleotides are TGTGCCAGCAGTTACTCCTCCTACGAGCAGTACTTC. Translated, it gives CASSYSSYEQYF.

This clonotype is categorized as medium-sized (0.01 to 0.1%). The chain carries TRBV6-1 and TRBJ1-2; no clear D. This CDR3 has 12 residues. Germline assignment: CDR1 MNHNS and CDR2 SASEGT. Between the trimmed V and J ends, which lost 4 bases and 5 bases, there was a span of 8 bases. CDR3 sequence: CASSVTLYGYTF. DNA of the CDR3: TGTGCCAGCAGTGTTACCCTTTATGGCTACACCTTC.

This clonotype has more than one count but fewer than ten. A read error is possible here, since a much larger clone lies one base away. The CDR3, as DNA: TGTGCCAGCAGCACTGCCCGGGGCCCTTACCCCCGGTTTGAGCAGTATTTT. Protein sequence: CASSTARGPYPRFEQYF. V usage is TRBV2 and J usage is TRBJ2-3; D may be TRBD1 or TRBD2 (5 bases each). Germline V gene data show CDR1 as SNHLY and CDR2 as FYNNEI. This CDR3 has 17 residues. Trimming took off 6 bases at V and 11 bases at J, with 30 bases between the two ends.

V is TRBV11-1 and J is TRBJ2-3; TRBD2 is a possible D gene (5 bases). The CDR3 extends over 13 amino acids. CDR1 is SGHAT, CDR2 FQDESV, per germline (reference sequence). V was cut by 3 bases and J by 4 bases, with 8 bases left in between. The CDR3, as DNA: TGTGCCAGCAGCTTTTCCGGGGCAGATACGCAGTATTTT. Translating it yields CASSFSGADTQYF.

This clonotype was counted many times. The chain recombines TRBV20-1 with TRBJ2-3; perhaps TRBD2 as D (5 bases). V was shortened by 1 base and J by 4 bases, with 18 bases between the two germline ends. CDR1 and CDR2 (germline): DFQATT, SNEGSKA (reference sequence). This CDR3 region has 16 residues. CDR3 in amino acids: CSARGDLSAVADTQYF. The DNA for the CDR3 is TGCAGTGCTAGAGGAGATTTGTCAGCGGTGGCAGATACGCAGTATTTT.

This clonotype was observed at least ten times. A much larger clonotype is one base distant, so this may be a read error. This chain joins TRBV4-1 and TRBJ2-1, with 10 bases lining up with TRBD2. Germline trimming cut 1 base from V and 8 bases from J; bases unmatched to any gene: 14. The germline V gene encodes CDR1 MGHRA and CDR2 YSYEKL. The CDR3 covers 18 residues. The CDR3 coding sequence is TGCGCCAGCAGCCAAGGTCCGGGGGCTAGCGGGAGTAGTCATGAGCAGTTCTTC. Its protein product is CASSQGPGASGSSHEQFF.

This clonotype was recorded at least ten times. This chain uses TRBV6-5 with TRBJ2-6; D is possibly TRBD1 (6 bases). The CDR3 sequence is 16 residues long. V was pared by 0 bases and J by 3 bases, with 9 bases between. Germline CDR1 reads MNHEY; CDR2 reads SVGAGI. DNA for the CDR3: TGTGCCAGCAGTTACTCGCCAGGGGATGGGGCCAACGTCCTGACTTTC. Residues: CASSYSPGDGANVLTF.

This clonotype has just a few counts. The chain uses TRBV5-5 and TRBJ2-7; D gene ambiguous. The CDR3 runs 14 residues. Germline CDR1 and CDR2: SGHKS and YYEKEE (reference sequence). V lost 0 bases, J lost 1 base, and 8 bases lay in between. CDR3 amino acids: CASSLGSGSYEQYF. DNA of the CDR3: TGTGCCAGCAGCTTGGGTTCTGGATCCTACGAGCAGTACTTC.

This clonotype has at least ten counts. CDR3 DNA sequence: TGTGCCAGCAGTTTTGGGACAGTATATTACGAGCAGTACTTC. Its protein product is CASSFGTVYYEQYF. The chain has TRBV28 and TRBJ2-7, with TRBD1 matching over 7 bases. The CDR3 totals 14 residues. V trimming: 3 bases; J trimming: 4 bases; junction bases outside the gene matches: 6. Germline V gives CDR1 MDHEN, CDR2 SYDVKM.

The sample holds many counts of this clonotype. The chain uses TRBV20-1 and TRBJ2-3; the match to TRBD2 covers 9 bases. The CDR3 covers 18 residues. Trimming cost V 0 bases and J 6 bases; bases outside gene matches: 16. The germline CDR1 and CDR2 sequences are DFQATT and SNEGSKA (reference sequence). CDR3 sequence (DNA): TGCAGTGCTAGAGATCGAGTTCTTGGGGCGGGAGGGCGGGATACGCAGTATTTT. Amino acid sequence: CSARDRVLGAGGRDTQYF.